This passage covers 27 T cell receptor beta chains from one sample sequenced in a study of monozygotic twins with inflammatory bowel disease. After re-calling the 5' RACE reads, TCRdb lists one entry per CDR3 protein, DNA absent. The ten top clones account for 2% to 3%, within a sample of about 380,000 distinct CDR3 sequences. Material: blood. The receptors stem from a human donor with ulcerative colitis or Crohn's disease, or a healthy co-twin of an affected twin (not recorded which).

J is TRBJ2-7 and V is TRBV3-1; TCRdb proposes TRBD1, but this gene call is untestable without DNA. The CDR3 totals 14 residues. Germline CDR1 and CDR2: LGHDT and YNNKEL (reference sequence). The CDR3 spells CASSRVQGGYEQYF.

CDR3 amino acids: CASSLFGTGGGRNQPQHF. The genes are TRBV5-8 and TRBJ1-5; the TCRdb D gene call, TRBD1, has no DNA to confirm it. Germline CDR1 reads SGHTS; CDR2 reads YDEGEE. The CDR3 spans 18 residues.

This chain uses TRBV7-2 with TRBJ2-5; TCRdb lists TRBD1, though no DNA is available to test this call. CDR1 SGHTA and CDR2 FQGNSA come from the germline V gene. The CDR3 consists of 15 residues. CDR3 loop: CASSRDLWVAETQYF.

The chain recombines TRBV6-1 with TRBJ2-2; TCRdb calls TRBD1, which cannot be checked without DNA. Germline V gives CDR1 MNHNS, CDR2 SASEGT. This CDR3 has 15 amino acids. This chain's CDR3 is CASSPRQGKVGELFF.

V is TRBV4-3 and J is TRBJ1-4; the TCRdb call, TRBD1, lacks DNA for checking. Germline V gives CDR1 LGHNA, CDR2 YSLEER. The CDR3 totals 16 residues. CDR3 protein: CASSQDTGAGNEKLFF.

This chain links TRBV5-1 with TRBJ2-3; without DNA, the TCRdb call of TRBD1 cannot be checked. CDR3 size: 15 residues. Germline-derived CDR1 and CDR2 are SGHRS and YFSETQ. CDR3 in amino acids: CASSLEGQGLDTQYF.

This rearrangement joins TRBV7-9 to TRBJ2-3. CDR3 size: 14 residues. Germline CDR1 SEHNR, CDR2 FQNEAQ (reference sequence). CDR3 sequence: CARNKGLCTDTQYF. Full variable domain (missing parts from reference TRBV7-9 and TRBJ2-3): DTGVSQNPRHKITKRGQNVTFRCDPISEHNRLYWYRQTLGQGPEFLTYFQNEAQLEKSRLLSDRFSAERPKGSFSTLEIQRTEQGDSAMYLCARNKGLCTDTQYFGPGTRLTVL.

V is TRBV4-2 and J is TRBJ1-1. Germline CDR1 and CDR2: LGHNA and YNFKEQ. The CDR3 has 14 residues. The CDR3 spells CASSRVGMNTEAFF.

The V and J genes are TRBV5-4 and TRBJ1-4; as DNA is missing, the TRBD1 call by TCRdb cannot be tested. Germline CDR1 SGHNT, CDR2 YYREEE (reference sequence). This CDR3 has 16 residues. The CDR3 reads CASSLLPGQGGEKLFF.

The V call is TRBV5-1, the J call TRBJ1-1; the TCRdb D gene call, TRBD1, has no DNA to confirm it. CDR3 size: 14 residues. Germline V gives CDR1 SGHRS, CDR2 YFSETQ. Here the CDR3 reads CASMGQGANTEAFF. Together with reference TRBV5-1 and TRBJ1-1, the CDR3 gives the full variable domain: KAGVTQTPRYLIKTRGQQVTLSCSPISGHRSVSWYQQTPGQGLQFLFEYFSETQRNKGNFPGRFSGRQFSNSRSEMNVSTLELGDSALYLCASMGQGANTEAFFGQGTRLTVV.

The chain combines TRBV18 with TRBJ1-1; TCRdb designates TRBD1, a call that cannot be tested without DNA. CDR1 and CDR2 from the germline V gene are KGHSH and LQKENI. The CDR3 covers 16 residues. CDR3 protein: CASSPGTGGMNTEAFF.

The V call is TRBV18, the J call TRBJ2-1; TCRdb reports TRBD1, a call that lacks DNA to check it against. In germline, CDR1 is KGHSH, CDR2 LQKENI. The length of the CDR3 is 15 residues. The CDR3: CASSPLTGSYNEQFF.

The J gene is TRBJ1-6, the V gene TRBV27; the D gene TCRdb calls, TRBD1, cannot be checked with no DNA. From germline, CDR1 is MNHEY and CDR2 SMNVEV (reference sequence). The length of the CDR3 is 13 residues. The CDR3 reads CASSPALGSALHF.

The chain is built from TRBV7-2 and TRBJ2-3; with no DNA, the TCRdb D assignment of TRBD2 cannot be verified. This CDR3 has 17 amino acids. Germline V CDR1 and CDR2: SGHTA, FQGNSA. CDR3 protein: CASSLAEIAGLTDTQYF.

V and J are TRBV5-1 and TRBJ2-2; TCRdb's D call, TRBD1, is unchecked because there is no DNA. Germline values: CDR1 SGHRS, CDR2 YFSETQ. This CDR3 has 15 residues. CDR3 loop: CASSSQPGDTGELFF.

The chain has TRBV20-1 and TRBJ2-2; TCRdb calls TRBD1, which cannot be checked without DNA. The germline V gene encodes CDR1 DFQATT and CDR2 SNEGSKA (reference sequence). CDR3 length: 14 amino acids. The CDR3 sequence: CSARGGAGTGELFF.

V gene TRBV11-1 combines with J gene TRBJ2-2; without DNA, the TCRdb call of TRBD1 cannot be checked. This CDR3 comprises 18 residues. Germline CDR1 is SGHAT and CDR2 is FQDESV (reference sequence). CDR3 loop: CASSLPTGAGRAAGELFF. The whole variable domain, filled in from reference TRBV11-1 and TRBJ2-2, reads EAEVAQSPRYKITEKSQAVAFWCDPISGHATLYWYRQILGQGPELLVQFQDESVVDDSQLPKDRFSAERLKGVDSTLKIQPAELGDSAMYLCASSLPTGAGRAAGELFFGEGSRLTVL.

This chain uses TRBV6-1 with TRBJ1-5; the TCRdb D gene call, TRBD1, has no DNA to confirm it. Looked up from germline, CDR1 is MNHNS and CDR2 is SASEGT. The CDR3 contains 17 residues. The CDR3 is CASRSFVGQGKNQPQHF.

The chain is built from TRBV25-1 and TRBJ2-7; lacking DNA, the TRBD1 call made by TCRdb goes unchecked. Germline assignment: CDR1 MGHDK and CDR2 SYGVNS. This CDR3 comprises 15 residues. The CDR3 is CASSDRTGGNYEQYF.

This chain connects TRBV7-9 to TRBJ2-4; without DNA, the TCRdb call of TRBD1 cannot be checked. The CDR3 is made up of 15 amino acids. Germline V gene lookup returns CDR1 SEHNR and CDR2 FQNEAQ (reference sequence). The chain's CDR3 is CASSSPGLAKNIQYF.

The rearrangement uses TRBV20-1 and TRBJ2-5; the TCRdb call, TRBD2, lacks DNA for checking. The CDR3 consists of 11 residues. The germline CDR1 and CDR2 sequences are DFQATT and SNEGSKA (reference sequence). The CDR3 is CSASIEGTQYF.

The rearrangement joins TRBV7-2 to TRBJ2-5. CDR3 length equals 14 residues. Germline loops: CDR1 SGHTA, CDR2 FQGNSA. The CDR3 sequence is CASSPDWLQETQYF.

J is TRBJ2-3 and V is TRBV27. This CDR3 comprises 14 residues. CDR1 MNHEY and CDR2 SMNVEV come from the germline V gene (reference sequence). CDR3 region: CASSLSLTFDTQYF.

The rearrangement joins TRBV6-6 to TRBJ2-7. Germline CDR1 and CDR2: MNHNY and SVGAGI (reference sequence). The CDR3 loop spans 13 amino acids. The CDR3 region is CASCKIRLYEQYF.

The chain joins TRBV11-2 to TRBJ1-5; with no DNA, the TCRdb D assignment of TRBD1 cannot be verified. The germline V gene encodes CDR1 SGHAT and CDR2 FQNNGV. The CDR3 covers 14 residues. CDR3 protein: CASSLVAGMQPQHF.

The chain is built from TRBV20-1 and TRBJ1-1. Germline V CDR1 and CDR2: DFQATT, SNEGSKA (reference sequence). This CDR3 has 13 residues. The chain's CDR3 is CSAASGENTEAFF.

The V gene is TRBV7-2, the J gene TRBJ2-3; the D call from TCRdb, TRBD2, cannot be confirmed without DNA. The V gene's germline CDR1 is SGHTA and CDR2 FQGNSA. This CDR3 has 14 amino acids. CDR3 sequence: CASSRPNTRDTQYF.